This T cell receptor beta chain was sequenced for a study of beta chain features in type 1 diabetes. Turning to the study itself: Healthy donors, compared against patients, showed similar age, gender and cell yields.

This clone was detected a few times. Antigen: not known. Study outcomes and limitations: VDJ junctions in type 1 diabetes patients carried more deletions and fewer insertions.

As every portion of the isolated RNA was reverse transcribed, the sequencing read expressed TCRB transcripts. This table comes from immunoSEQ multiplex PCR, and its TCRdb copy is limited to in-frame clones, with some not included. Of about 350,000 clones listed, 20% were seen once; the top ten hold approximately 0.046%. Material: naive CD4+ T cells from blood. The TCR sequence derives from a young woman in good health.

Here the CDR3 reads CASSVEGRMDGYTF. CDR3 coding DNA: TGTGCCAGCAGTGTGGAGGGGAGGATGGATGGCTACACCTTC. V usage is TRBV6-1 and J usage is TRBJ1-2, with TRBD1 as a possible D gene (5 bases). The CDR3 loop spans 14 amino acids. Per the germline V gene, CDR1 is MNHNS and CDR2 is SASEGT. V was clipped by 4 bases and J by 6 bases, with 15 bases between them.